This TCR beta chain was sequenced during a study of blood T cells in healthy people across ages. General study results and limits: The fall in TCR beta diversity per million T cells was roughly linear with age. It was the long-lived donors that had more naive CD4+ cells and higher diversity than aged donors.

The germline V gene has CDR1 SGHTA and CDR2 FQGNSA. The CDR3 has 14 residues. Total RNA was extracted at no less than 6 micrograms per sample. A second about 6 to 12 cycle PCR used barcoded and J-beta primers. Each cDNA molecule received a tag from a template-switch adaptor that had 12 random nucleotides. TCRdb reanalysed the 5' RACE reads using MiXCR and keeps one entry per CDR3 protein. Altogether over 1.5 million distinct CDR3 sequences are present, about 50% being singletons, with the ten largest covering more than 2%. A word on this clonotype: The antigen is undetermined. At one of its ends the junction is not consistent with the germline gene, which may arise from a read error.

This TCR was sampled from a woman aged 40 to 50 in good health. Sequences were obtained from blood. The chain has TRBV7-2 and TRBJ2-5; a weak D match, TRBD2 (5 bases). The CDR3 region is CAGSPQAGQETQYF. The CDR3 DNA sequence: TGTGCCGGCAGCCCCCAGGCGGGCCAAGAGACCCAGTACTTC.